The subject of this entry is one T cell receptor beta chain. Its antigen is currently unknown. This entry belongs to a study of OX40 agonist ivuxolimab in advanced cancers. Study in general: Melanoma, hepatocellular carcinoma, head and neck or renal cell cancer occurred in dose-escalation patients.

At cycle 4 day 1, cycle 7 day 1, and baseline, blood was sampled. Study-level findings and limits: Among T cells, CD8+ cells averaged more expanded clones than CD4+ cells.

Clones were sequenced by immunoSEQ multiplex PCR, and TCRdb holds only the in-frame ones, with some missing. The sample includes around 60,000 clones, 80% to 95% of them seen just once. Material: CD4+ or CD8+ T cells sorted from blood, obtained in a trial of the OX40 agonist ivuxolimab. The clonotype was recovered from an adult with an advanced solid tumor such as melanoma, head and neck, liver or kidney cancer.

The CDR3 DNA sequence: TGTGCCAGCAGCGACGGGACTAGCGGGACCTACGAGCAGTACTTC. Protein sequence: CASSDGTSGTYEQYF. The chain couples TRBV11-2 to TRBJ2-7; 13 bases map to TRBD2. The CDR3 runs to 15 residues. V gave up 5 bases and J gave up 2 bases; unmatched junction bases: 3. Germline V lookup: CDR1 SGHAT, CDR2 FQNNGV.